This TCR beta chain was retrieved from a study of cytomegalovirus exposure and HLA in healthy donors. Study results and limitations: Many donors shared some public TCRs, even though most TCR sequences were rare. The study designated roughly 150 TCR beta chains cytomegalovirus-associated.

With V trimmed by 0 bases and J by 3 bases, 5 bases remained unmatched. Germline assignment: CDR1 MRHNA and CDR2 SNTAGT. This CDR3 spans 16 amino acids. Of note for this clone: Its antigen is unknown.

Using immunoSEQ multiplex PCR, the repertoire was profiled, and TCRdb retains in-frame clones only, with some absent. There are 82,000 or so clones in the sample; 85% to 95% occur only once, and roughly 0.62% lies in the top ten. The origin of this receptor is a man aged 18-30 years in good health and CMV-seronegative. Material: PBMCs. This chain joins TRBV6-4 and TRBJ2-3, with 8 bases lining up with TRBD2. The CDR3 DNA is TGTGCCAGCAGTGACTCGAGTAGCGGGACGACAGATACGCAGTATTTT. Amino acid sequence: CASSDSSSGTTDTQYF.